The 9 T cell receptor beta chains below all came from one sample that was sequenced in a study of immune characterization of retroperitoneal liposarcoma. TCRdb analysed the PCR reads with MiXCR anew, one entry per CDR3 protein. The table includes thousands of distinct CDR3 sequences, 20% to 25% detected once. Sequencing input: tumor tissue. The source of these receptors is a male donor with retroperitoneal liposarcoma.

The genes are TRBV12-3 or TRBV12-4 and TRBJ2-5, with D perhaps matching TRBD1 (6 bases). This CDR3 has 14 amino acids. V shed 3 bases and J shed 1 base, with 9 bases lying between them. DNA for the CDR3: TGTGCCAGCAGTTTGAGACAGGCCCAAGAGACCCAGTACTTC. Its translation is CASSLRQAQETQYF.

This clonotype is medium-sized by share. The rearrangement links TRBV27 to TRBJ2-3; D ambiguous. Germline lookup yields CDR1 MNHEY and CDR2 SMNVEV (reference sequence). This CDR3 is 14 amino acids long. V lost 3 bases, J lost 0 bases, and 7 bases lay in between. CDR3 region: CASSFFGSTDTQYF. In DNA, the CDR3 is TGTGCCAGCAGTTTCTTCGGGAGCACAGATACGCAGTATTTT.

The chain links TRBV11-3 to TRBJ2-1, with TRBD2 matching over 10 bases. Germline V gives CDR1 SGHNT, CDR2 YENEEA. The CDR3 length is 16 residues. V dropped 5 bases and J dropped 4; count of bases not matched to a gene: 8. Written as DNA, the CDR3 is TGTGCCAGCAGCCGACGGACTAGCGGCACTTACAATGAGCAGTTCTTC. It encodes CASSRRTSGTYNEQFF.

This clonotype was seen many times. The genes are TRBV7-2 and TRBJ2-1; possibly TRBD2 for D (5 bases). The tail of the sequence fits TRBJ2-7 better, so the J call may be wrong. The CDR3 totals 15 residues. Germline V gene sequence: CDR1 SGHTA, CDR2 FQGNSA. CDR3 residues: CASSLDGGTFNEQYF. DNA for the CDR3: TGTGCCAGCAGCTTAGATGGAGGCACTTTCAATGAGCAGTACTTC.

This clonotype was detected ten times or more. This chain uses TRBV7-2 with TRBJ2-3, with TRBD2 as a possible D gene (6 bases). Germline CDR1 and CDR2: SGHTA and FQGNSA. This CDR3 has 16 amino acids. V was cut by 5 bases and J by 5 bases, with 20 bases left in between. The CDR3, as DNA: TGTGCCAGCAGCCCTTTCGTGCAGCGGAGGGGAGATACGCAGTATTTT. Its protein is CASSPFVQRRGDTQYF.

Relative to its sample, this clonotype is medium-sized. V is TRBV6-1 and J is TRBJ2-1; no firm D call. The J call may be faulty, since TRBJ2-7 better matches the DNA end. CDR1 is MNHNS and CDR2 is SASEGT in the germline V gene. The CDR3 covers 11 residues. The CDR3: CASSSHNEQYF. The CDR3 DNA sequence: TGTGCCAGCAGTTCACACAATGAGCAGTACTTC.

In its sample, this clonotype ranks as medium-sized (0.01 to 0.1%). The CDR3 here is CASSWDFPYEQYF. The CDR3 DNA is TGTGCCAGCAGCTGGGACTTTCCCTACGAGCAGTACTTC. J is TRBJ2-7 and V is TRBV7-2; TRBD2 might be the D (6 bases). V was shortened by 4 bases and J by 2 bases, with 9 bases between the two germline ends. The CDR3 runs to 13 residues. Germline V gene data show CDR1 as SGHTA and CDR2 as FQGNSA.

Relative to its sample, this clonotype is medium-sized. The V and J genes are TRBV6-1 and TRBJ2-1, with D possibly being TRBD1 (6 bases). V gave up 6 bases and J gave up 7 bases, with 19 bases separating them. The CDR3 is 15 residues long. Germline-derived CDR1 and CDR2 are MNHNS and SASEGT. CDR3 protein: CASRVDRSVSNEQFF. Written as DNA, the CDR3 is TGTGCCAGCAGGGTGGACAGATCTGTTTCAAATGAGCAGTTCTTC.

Within the sample, this clonotype is medium-sized. V is TRBV7-9 and J is TRBJ2-1, with D unclear. The CDR3 contains 13 residues. The germline V gene has CDR1 SEHNR and CDR2 FQNEAQ (reference sequence). Trimming took off 6 bases at V and 0 bases at J, with 6 bases between the two ends. CDR3 loop: CASSTLSYNEQFF. The CDR3 DNA follows: TGTGCCAGCAGTACCCTCTCCTACAATGAGCAGTTCTTC.